This note documents a single TCR beta chain sequence. The antigen is not known. The entry originates in a study of vaccination and CD4 T cells after COVID-19. In the study overall: SARS-CoV-2 PCR on nasal swabs had been positive for the convalescent patients; several were mild and one was severe. Post-vaccine sampling followed dose two by a median around 74 days (range 14 to 241).

TCRdb processed the PCR reads anew with MiXCR; each CDR3 protein has one entry. The sample holds roughly 25,000 distinct CDR3 sequences, under 60% seen once. The trim removed 6 bases at V and 8 bases at J, leaving 6 bases unmatched. Germline V lookup: CDR1 MNHNS, CDR2 SASEGT. CDR3 length equals 12 residues. Study observations and caveats: In convalescent patients, 304 of 307 vaccine-specific clones were mono-reactive for SARS-CoV-2 spike.

This specimen was CD4+ T cells from blood, taken before SARS-CoV-2 vaccination. The receptor comes from a human donor who had recovered from COVID-19. This chain links TRBV6-1 with TRBJ1-2; TRBD1 agrees at 7 bases. The CDR3 loop reads CASSHRDSGYTF. CDR3 nucleotide sequence: TGTGCCAGCAGCCATCGGGACAGCGGCTACACCTTC.